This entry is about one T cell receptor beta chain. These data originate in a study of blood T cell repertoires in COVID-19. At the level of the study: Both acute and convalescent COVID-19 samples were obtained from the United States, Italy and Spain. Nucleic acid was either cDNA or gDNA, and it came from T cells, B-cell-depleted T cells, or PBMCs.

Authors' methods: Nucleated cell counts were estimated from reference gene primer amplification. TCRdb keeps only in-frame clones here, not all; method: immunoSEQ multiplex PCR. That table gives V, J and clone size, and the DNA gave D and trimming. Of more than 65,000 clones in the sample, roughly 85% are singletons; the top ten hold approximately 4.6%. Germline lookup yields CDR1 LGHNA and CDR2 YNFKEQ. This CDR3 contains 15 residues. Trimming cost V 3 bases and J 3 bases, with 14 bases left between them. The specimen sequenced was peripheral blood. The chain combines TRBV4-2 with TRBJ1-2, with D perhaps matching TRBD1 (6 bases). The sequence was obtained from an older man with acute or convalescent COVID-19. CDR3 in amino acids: CASSQADSRDYGYTF. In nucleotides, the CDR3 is TGTGCCAGCAGCCAGGCGGACAGCAGAGACTATGGCTACACCTTC.